This TCR beta chain was documented in a study of T-cell memory formation after mild COVID-19. Overall study context: Across donors, TCR clusters were largely donor specific.

MiXCR, applied by TCRdb to the 5' RACE reads, yields one record per CDR3 protein. The sample holds roughly 130,000 distinct CDR3 sequences, roughly 15% seen once. The CDR3 covers 15 residues. The ends lost 4 bases at V and 6 bases at J; junction bases unmatched: 8. The germline CDR1 and CDR2 sequences are LGHDT and YNNKEL (reference sequence). This clonotype was counted only a few times. The sequenced sample was PBMCs or a T cell subset sorted from them (not recorded which). This sequence joins TRBV3-1 and TRBJ1-1, with TRBD1 matching over 10 bases. This clonotype was sampled from an adult woman who had mild COVID-19 (a few samples of this study predate the infection). Cell type and time point are not known. The CDR3 DNA follows: TGTGCCAGCAGCCCCGGGACAGGGGAGAGGGCTGAAGCTTTCTTT. Translation: CASSPGTGERAEAFF.